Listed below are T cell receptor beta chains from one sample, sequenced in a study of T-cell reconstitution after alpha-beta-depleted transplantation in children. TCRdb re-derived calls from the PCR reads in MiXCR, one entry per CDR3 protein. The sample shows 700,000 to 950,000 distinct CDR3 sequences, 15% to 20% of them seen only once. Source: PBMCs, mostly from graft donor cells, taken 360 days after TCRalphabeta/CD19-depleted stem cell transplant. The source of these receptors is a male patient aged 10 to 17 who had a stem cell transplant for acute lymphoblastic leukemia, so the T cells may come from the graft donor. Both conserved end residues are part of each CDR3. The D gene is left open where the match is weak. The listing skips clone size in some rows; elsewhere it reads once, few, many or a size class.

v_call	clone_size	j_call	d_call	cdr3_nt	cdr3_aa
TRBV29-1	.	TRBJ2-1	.	TGCAGCGTCGACAGATACTACCTTGACAATGAGCAGTTCTTC	CSVDRYYLDNEQFF
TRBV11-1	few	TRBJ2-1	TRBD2	TGTGCCAGCAGCTTCGGGACTAGCGGGAGGGCCTATGAGCAGTTCTTC	CASSFGTSGRAYEQFF
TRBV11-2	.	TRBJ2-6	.	TGTGCCAGCAGCTTTGCAGGGTCCGCTCTGGGGGCCAACGTCCTGACTTTC	CASSFAGSALGANVLTF
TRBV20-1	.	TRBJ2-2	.	TGCAGTGCTAGAGATCAAAGAGCCCCCGGGGAGCTGTTTTTT	CSARDQRAPGELFF
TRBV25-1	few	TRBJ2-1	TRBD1	TGTGCCACCTGGACAGGCTACAATGAGCAGTTCTTC	CATWTGYNEQFF
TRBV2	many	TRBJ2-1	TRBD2	TGTGCCACCCATAGCGGGAGGGCCCGGGAGCAGTTCTTC	CATHSGRAREQFF
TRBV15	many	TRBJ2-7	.	TGTGCCACCAGCAGAGGAGCCGGGACCACATACGAGCAGTACTTC	CATSRGAGTTYEQYF
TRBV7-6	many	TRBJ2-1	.	TGTGCCAGCAGCTTTATTCACGGGACGGTCGGCAATGAGCAGTTCTTC	CASSFIHGTVGNEQFF
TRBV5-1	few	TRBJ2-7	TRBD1	TGCGCCAGCAACGGCCCCGGACAGGGGGCGACCGAGCAGTACTTC	CASNGPGQGATEQYF
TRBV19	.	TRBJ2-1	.	TGTGCCAGTAGTATAAGTGGTGTGGGATACAATGAGCAGTTCTTC	CASSISGVGYNEQFF
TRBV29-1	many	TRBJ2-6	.	TGCAGCGTTGGAGGAGCCCTAAGGTCCGGGGCCAACGTCCTGACTTTC	CSVGGALRSGANVLTF
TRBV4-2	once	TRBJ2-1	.	TGTGCCAGCAGCCAAGATCGGGCCCTTTACAATGAGCAGTTCTTC	CASSQDRALYNEQFF
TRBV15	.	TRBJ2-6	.	TGTGCCACCAGCAGGGGGGTTTCGGGGGCCAACGTCCTGACTTTC	CATSRGVSGANVLTF
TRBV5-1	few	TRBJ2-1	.	TGCGCCAGCAGCTTGCCCATCGAAGGGGGAACTAGTAGCTACAATGAGCAGTTCTTC	CASSLPIEGGTSSYNEQFF
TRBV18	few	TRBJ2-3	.	TGTGCCAGCTCACCAGGGGACCCCGATGGGGCAGATACGCAGTATTTT	CASSPGDPDGADTQYF
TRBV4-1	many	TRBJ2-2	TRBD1	TGCGCCAGCAGCCCAACGACGACAGGGAGTACCGGGGAGCTGTTTTTT	CASSPTTTGSTGELFF
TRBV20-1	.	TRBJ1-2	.	TGCAGTGCTAGAAACCCAGACGGGCCCTATGGCTACACCTTC	CSARNPDGPYGYTF
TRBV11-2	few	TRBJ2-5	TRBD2	TGTGCCAGCAGCTTAGGGGACTACCTCCCTCTAGAGACCCAGTACTTC	CASSLGDYLPLETQYF
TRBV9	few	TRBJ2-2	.	TGTGCCAGCAGCGTAGGAGGTCGATCCGGGGAGCTGTTTTTT	CASSVGGRSGELFF
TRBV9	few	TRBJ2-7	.	TGTGCCAGCAGCGTAGAGTTCTGGGGGAACGAGCAGTACTTC	CASSVEFWGNEQYF
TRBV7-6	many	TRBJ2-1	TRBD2	TGTGCCAGCAGCCGTTTTACTAGCGGGAGCAGTGAGCAGTTCTTC	CASSRFTSGSSEQFF
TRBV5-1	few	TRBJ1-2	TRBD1	TGCGCCAGCAGCAGCGGAGGACAGGGGGCCTATGGCTACACCTTC	CASSSGGQGAYGYTF
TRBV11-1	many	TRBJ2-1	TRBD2	TGTGCCAGCAGCTTAGGCGGGAGCTTGTACAATGAGCAGTTCTTC	CASSLGGSLYNEQFF
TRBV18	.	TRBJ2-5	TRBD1	TGTGCCAGCTCACCACAGACAGGGTCGGGGGAGACCCAGTACTTC	CASSPQTGSGETQYF
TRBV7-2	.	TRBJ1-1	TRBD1	TGTGCCAGCAGCCCCCGGACAGGCTATGGGACTGAAGCTTTCTTT	CASSPRTGYGTEAFF
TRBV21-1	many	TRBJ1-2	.	TGTGCCAGCAATTTCTGCTATGGCTACACCTTC	CASNFCYGYTF
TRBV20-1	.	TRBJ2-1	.	TGCAGTGCCCCGACAGGCACTAGCTTCAGGAATGAGCAGTTCTTC	CSAPTGTSFRNEQFF
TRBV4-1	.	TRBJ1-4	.	TGCGCCAGCAGCCAAGTGGTCAGGGCTACTAATGAAAAACTGTTTTTT	CASSQVVRATNEKLFF
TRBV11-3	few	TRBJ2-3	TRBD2	TGTGCCAGCAGCTTCCTTCTAGCGGGAGCCATTCGGGTTCAGTGGACAGATACGCAGTATTTT	CASSFLLAGAIRVQWTDTQYF
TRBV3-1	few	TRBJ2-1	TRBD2	TGTGCCAGCAGCCACGGGGGACTAGCGGGAGGACGTGATGAGCAGTTCTTC	CASSHGGLAGGRDEQFF
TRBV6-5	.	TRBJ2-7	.	TGTGCCAGCAGTTACGGGTCTCCAGGGTACGAGCAGTACTTC	CASSYGSPGYEQYF
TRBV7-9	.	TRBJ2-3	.	TGTGCCAGCAGCTCACCGGGTCGCACAGATACGCAGTATTTT	CASSSPGRTDTQYF
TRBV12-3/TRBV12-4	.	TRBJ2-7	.	TGTGCCAGCAGCCCTACCGGGACAACCGACTCCTACGAGCAGTACTTC	CASSPTGTTDSYEQYF
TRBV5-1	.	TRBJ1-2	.	TGCGCCAGCAGCTTGGAACCAGGGAGATACTATGGCTACACCTTC	CASSLEPGRYYGYTF
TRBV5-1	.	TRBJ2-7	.	TGCGCCAGCAGCTACCAGGGGGGCGGCGACGAGCAGTACTTC	CASSYQGGGDEQYF
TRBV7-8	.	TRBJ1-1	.	TGTGCCAGCAGCTTAGTTAGGACAGTGAACACTGAAGCTTTCTTT	CASSLVRTVNTEAFF
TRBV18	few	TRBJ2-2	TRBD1	TGTGCCAGCTCACCAGACAGGGGAAGCACCGGGGAGCTGTTTTTT	CASSPDRGSTGELFF
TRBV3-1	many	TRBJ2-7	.	TGTGCCAGCAGCCAAGATCTCAGGGGCTACGAGCAGTACTTC	CASSQDLRGYEQYF
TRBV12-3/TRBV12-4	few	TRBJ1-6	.	TGTGCCAGCAGTTTGGAACAGGGCTCCTCACCCCTCCACTTT	CASSLEQGSSPLHF
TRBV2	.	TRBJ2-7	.	TGTGCCAGCAGTGAAGTAAAAAGGGGTCCCTCCTTCTACGAGCAGTACTTC	CASSEVKRGPSFYEQYF
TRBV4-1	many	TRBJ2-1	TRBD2	TGCGCCAGCAGCCAAGCTCTCGGACTAGCGGGAGCTATTTACAATGAGCAGTTCTTC	CASSQALGLAGAIYNEQFF
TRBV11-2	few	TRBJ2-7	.	TGTGCCAGCAGCTCTTTCCGGGACACCTCCTACGAGCAGTACTTC	CASSSFRDTSYEQYF
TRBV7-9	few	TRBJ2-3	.	TGTGCCAGCAGCTTTGGAGGGAGGACCGCAGATACGCAGTATTTT	CASSFGGRTADTQYF